This T cell receptor (beta chain) was found in a study of cytomegalovirus exposure and HLA in healthy donors. General study points: An observed cluster of highly shared sequence variants was recorded as a likely sequencing artifact.

As to this clone: Its antigen remains unknown.

The PCR ran on 60 Vbeta and 13 Jbeta primers. TCRdb keeps only in-frame clones here, not all; method: immunoSEQ multiplex PCR. Of about 37,000 clones listed, around 82% are singletons. This CDR3 comprises 13 residues. Germline V gene sequence: CDR1 SGHDN, CDR2 FVKESK. V lost 4 bases to trimming and J lost 5 bases, with 11 bases between them. The sample consisted of PBMCs. The sequence came from a young woman in good health and CMV-seropositive. The V call is TRBV14, the J call TRBJ1-2; a weak D match, TRBD1 (5 bases). This CDR3 reads CASSRNQGYGYTF. Here the CDR3 DNA reads TGTGCCAGCAGCCGTAACCAGGGTTATGGCTACACCTTC.